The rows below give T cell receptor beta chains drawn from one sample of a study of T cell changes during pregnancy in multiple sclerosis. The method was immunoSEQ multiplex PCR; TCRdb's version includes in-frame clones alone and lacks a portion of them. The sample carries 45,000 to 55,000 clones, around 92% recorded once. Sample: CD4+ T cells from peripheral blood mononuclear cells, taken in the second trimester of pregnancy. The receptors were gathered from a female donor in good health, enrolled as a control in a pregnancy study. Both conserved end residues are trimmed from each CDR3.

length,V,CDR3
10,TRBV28,ASSLGGSGYT
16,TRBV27,ASRTGGGFRTNTGELF
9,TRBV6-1,ASEGFVTQY
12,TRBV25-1,ASGIDRGQETQY
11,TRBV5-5,ASSLSATGGYT
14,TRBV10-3,AISERDRLMNHEQF
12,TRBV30,AWGGLGLAYEQY
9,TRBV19,AQSWANVLT
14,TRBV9,ASSPGVGRSADTQY
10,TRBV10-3,AISGGGNIQY
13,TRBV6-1,ASSGFRGLRETQY
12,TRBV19,ASSKAGGNTEAF
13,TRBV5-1,ASSFAGGSYNEQF
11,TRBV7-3,ASSDRDPGGAF
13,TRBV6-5,ASSWSSGVGETQY
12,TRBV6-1,ASSVQGYNPEQY
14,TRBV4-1,ASSQEAGGHRDTQY
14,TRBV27,ASSSHHDRRIPEAF
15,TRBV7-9,ASSLAKAGLSTDTQY
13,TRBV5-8,ASSLAGRVNTEAF
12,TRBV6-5,ASSYLPGTDTQY